These T cell receptor beta chains were read from a single sample in a study of cytomegalovirus exposure and HLA in healthy donors. TCRdb's table, derived via immunoSEQ multiplex PCR, lists solely in-frame clones and lacks some. The table lists about 140,000 clones, roughly 70% of them singletons. Sequencing was done on a sample of PBMCs. These receptor sequences come from a man aged 30 to 39 in good health and CMV-seronegative. The CDR3 runs from the conserved cysteine through the conserved F or W. Fields, in order: J gene, D gene, clone size, V gene, CDR3 protein, CDR3 DNA. A D gene is named only where the DNA matches it firmly. Size tells how often a clone was seen (once, few, many) or the class of an expanded clone, and some rows leave it out.

TRBJ2-3 | NA | NA | TRBV2 | CASSVGFTSADTQYF | TGTGCCAGCAGTGTCGGGTTTACATCGGCGGATACGCAGTATTTT
TRBJ1-1 | NA | NA | TRBV19 | CASSIRGSLNTEAFF | TGTGCCAGTAGTATCCGGGGGAGCCTAAACACTGAAGCTTTCTTT
TRBJ1-3 | NA | few | TRBV9 | CASSVDRGNTIYF | TGTGCCAGCAGCGTAGACAGGGGAAACACCATATATTTT
TRBJ2-5 | TRBD1 | few | TRBV2 | CASFPDRGRRETQYF | TGTGCCAGCTTCCCGGACAGGGGGCGGCGGGAGACCCAGTACTTC
TRBJ2-1 | TRBD1 | NA | TRBV18 | CASSPPTGFNEQFF | TGTGCCAGCTCACCCCCGACAGGGTTCAATGAGCAGTTCTTC
TRBJ1-5 | NA | NA | TRBV5-1 | CASSLEGGGPQPQHF | TGCGCCAGCAGCTTGGAGGGGGGAGGGCCTCAGCCCCAGCATTTT
TRBJ2-3 | TRBD1 | few | TRBV6-5 | CASSYREDRTQYF | TGTGCCAGCAGTTACCGTGAGGACAGGACGCAGTATTTT
TRBJ1-1 | NA | NA | TRBV2 | CASNRVEAFF | TGTGCCAGCAACAGGGTTGAAGCTTTCTTT
TRBJ2-1 | TRBD1 | NA | TRBV7-2 | CASSRQGLVQFF | TGTGCCAGCAGCCGACAGGGCTTGGTGCAGTTCTTC
TRBJ1-6 | NA | once | TRBV7-9 | CASSLVRAGVGSPLHF | TGTGCCAGCAGCCTAGTGAGGGCGGGGGTTGGTTCACCCCTCCACTTT
TRBJ2-7 | TRBD1 | NA | TRBV11-2 | CASSWGQMSSYEQYF | TGTGCCAGCAGCTGGGGACAGATGAGCTCCTACGAGCAGTACTTC
TRBJ2-5 | NA | once | TRBV18 | CASSPRPQETQYF | TGTGCCAGCTCACCACGGCCTCAAGAGACCCAGTACTTC
TRBJ2-6 | NA | NA | TRBV6-9 | CASSYSIMGIWSSGANGLTF | TGTGCCAGCAGTTATTCGATCATGGGTATTTGGAGCTCTGGGGCCAACGGCCTGACTTTC
TRBJ1-3 | TRBD1 | few | TRBV9 | CASSASPFRGRVRNTIYF | TGTGCCAGCAGCGCCTCCCCATTCAGGGGGCGAGTCCGAAACACCATATATTTT
TRBJ1-2 | NA | NA | TRBV5-1 | CASSERTDNYGYTF | TGCGCCAGCAGCGAGAGGACAGATAACTATGGCTACACCTTC
TRBJ2-7 | NA | NA | TRBV25-1 | CASSDAGRAAYEQYF | TGTGCCAGCAGTGATGCGGGGAGAGCTGCTTACGAGCAGTACTTC
TRBJ2-3 | NA | few | TRBV5-1 | CASSLGGPEDTQYF | TGCGCCAGCAGCCTGGGGGGGCCTGAAGATACGCAGTATTTT
TRBJ1-2 | TRBD1 | NA | TRBV6-6 | CASSYPPGQGRHGYTF | TGTGCCAGCAGTTATCCGCCGGGACAGGGCCGGCATGGCTACACCTTC
TRBJ1-4 | NA | few | TRBV18 | CASSRRTGATNEKLFF | TGTGCCAGCTCACGCCGTACAGGAGCAACTAATGAAAAACTGTTTTTT
TRBJ2-7 | NA | NA | TRBV5-1 | CASSLAPGTSYEQYF | TGCGCCAGCAGCTTGGCGCCGGGAACCTCCTACGAGCAGTACTTC
TRBJ1-3 | NA | NA | TRBV5-4 | CASSRGGVSGNTIYF | TGTGCCAGCAGCCGGGGGGGCGTCTCTGGAAACACCATATATTTT
TRBJ2-5 | NA | NA | TRBV5-1 | CASSSGTYLQETQYF | TGCGCCAGCAGCTCCGGGACATACCTCCAAGAGACCCAGTACTTC
TRBJ2-7 | TRBD1 | NA | TRBV2 | CASRLTGTQIYEQYF | TGTGCCAGCAGGCTGACAGGGACCCAGATTTACGAGCAGTACTTC
TRBJ1-6 | TRBD1 | few | TRBV29-1 | CSVEGQGGSPLHF | TGCAGCGTTGAGGGACAGGGGGGCTCACCCCTCCACTTT
TRBJ2-3 | TRBD2 | few | TRBV27 | CASTSIGLAGDTQYF | TGTGCCAGCACCTCCATCGGACTAGCGGGAGATACGCAGTATTTT
TRBJ2-1 | TRBD1 | NA | TRBV6-5 | CASSYWTGGGNEQFF | TGTGCCAGCAGTTACTGGACAGGGGGCGGGAATGAGCAGTTCTTC
TRBJ1-1 | NA | NA | TRBV19 | CASRSAGLKMNTEAFF | TGTGCCAGTAGAAGTGCAGGACTTAAGATGAACACTGAAGCTTTCTTT
TRBJ2-5 | TRBD2 | NA | TRBV5-4 | CASSPPVGGGETQYF | TGTGCCAGCAGCCCCCCGGTGGGGGGAGGGGAGACCCAGTACTTC
TRBJ1-2 | TRBD1 | NA | TRBV28 | CASSSLTGVGYGYTF | TGTGCCAGCAGTTCGTTGACAGGGGTGGGGTATGGCTACACCTTC
TRBJ1-5 | NA | NA | TRBV28 | CASSAGRGSQPQHF | TGTGCCAGCAGTGCAGGACGGGGGAGTCAGCCCCAGCATTTT
TRBJ2-7 | TRBD1 | NA | TRBV6-1 | CASRGQGDYEQYF | TGTGCCAGCAGGGGACAGGGGGACTACGAGCAGTACTTC
TRBJ2-5 | TRBD2 | NA | TRBV2 | CASSGLAGGETQYF | TGTGCCAGCAGTGGTTTAGCGGGAGGAGAGACCCAGTACTTC
TRBJ2-2 | NA | NA | TRBV7-3 | CASSAYRNTGELFF | TGTGCCAGCAGCGCGTACAGGAACACCGGGGAGCTGTTTTTT
TRBJ1-4 | NA | NA | TRBV6-1 | CASQDPGLREKLFF | TGTGCCTCACAGGATCCAGGGTTAAGGGAAAAACTGTTTTTT
TRBJ1-2 | NA | NA | TRBV2 | CASGAGAGPGYTF | TGTGCCAGCGGGGCGGGGGCAGGGCCTGGCTACACCTTC
TRBJ2-1 | TRBD2 | once | TRBV9 | CASSTASGRSNEQFF | TGTGCCAGCAGCACGGCTAGCGGGAGGTCCAATGAGCAGTTCTTC
TRBJ1-1 | NA | NA | TRBV7-9 | CASSLFQGSTEAFF | TGTGCCAGCAGCTTATTTCAGGGGAGCACTGAAGCTTTCTTT
TRBJ1-1 | TRBD1 | NA | TRBV28 | CASSSSRDRVEAFF | TGTGCCAGCAGTTCGTCCCGGGACAGGGTCGAAGCTTTCTTT
TRBJ2-1 | TRBD1 | NA | TRBV11-2 | CASSLGVGQGEEQFF | TGTGCCAGCAGCTTAGGAGTTGGACAGGGAGAAGAGCAGTTCTTC
TRBJ1-1 | NA | few | TRBV5-6 | CASSWGGVEMNTEAFF | TGTGCCAGCAGCTGGGGGGGGGTGGAGATGAACACTGAAGCTTTCTTT
TRBJ1-6 | NA | NA | TRBV2 | CASSARVQLNSPLHF | TGTGCCAGCAGTGCCCGGGTCCAACTCAATTCACCCCTCCACTTT
TRBJ1-3 | NA | once | TRBV7-9 | CASSLGNRVGTIYF | TGTGCCAGCAGCTTAGGGAACAGGGTTGGTACCATATATTTT
TRBJ2-1 | NA | NA | TRBV27 | CASSTRDSLKHNEQFF | TGTGCCAGCAGTACAAGGGACTCACTGAAGCACAATGAGCAGTTCTTC
TRBJ1-1 | NA | NA | TRBV11-2 | CASSAEQTRGTEAFF | TGTGCCAGCAGCGCCGAACAGACCAGGGGCACTGAAGCTTTCTTT
TRBJ1-6 | NA | few | TRBV7-8 | CASSLHQGTNSPLHF | TGTGCCAGCAGCCTGCACCAGGGGACCAATTCACCCCTCCACTTT
TRBJ2-2 | NA | NA | TRBV5-4 | CASSRDSTGSGRELFF | TGTGCCAGCAGCCGAGATAGCACAGGGTCCGGGAGGGAGCTGTTTTTT
TRBJ1-3 | NA | NA | TRBV14 | CASSTIRALLSGNTIYF | TGTGCCAGCAGCACGATCAGGGCCCTGCTCTCTGGAAACACCATATATTTT
TRBJ2-3 | NA | NA | TRBV7-3 | CASSPGISTDTQYF | TGTGCCAGCAGCCCCGGGATCAGCACAGATACGCAGTATTTT
TRBJ2-7 | TRBD1 | once | TRBV13 | CASSLSGDRDSYEQYF | TGTGCCAGCAGCTTAAGCGGGGACAGGGACTCCTACGAGCAGTACTTC
TRBJ1-1 | NA | NA | TRBV6-6 | CASSYATDPNTEAFF | TGTGCCAGCAGTTACGCGACAGACCCGAACACTGAAGCTTTCTTT
TRBJ2-7 | NA | NA | TRBV4-1 | CASSQGPGVYEQYF | TGCGCCAGCAGCCAAGGTCCAGGGGTCTACGAGCAGTACTTC
TRBJ1-6 | NA | NA | TRBV5-1 | CASSPAPVNSPLHF | TGCGCCAGCAGCCCCGCGCCGGTTAATTCACCCCTCCACTTT
TRBJ1-2 | NA | once | TRBV19 | CASSIDSNYGYTF | TGTGCCAGTAGTATAGACAGTAACTATGGCTACACCTTC
TRBJ2-3 | TRBD2 | once | TRBV5-6 | CASSPPGPGGRTDTQYF | TGTGCCAGCAGCCCCCCGGGTCCGGGGGGGCGCACAGATACGCAGTATTTT